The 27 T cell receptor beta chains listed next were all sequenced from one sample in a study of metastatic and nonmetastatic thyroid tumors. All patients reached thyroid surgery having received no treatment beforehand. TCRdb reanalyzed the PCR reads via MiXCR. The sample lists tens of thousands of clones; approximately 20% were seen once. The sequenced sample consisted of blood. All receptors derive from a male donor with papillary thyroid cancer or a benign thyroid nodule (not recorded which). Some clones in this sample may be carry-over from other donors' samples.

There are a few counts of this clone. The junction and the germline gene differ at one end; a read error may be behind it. The CDR3 sequence: CASSRDSDVYNELFF. The CDR3 nucleotides are TGTGCCAGCAGCCGGGACTCGGACGTTTACAATGAGCTGTTCTTC. This chain uses TRBV28 with TRBJ2-1; a weak D match, TRBD2 (6 bases). Per the germline V gene, CDR1 is MDHEN and CDR2 is SYDVKM. CDR3 length: 15 amino acids.

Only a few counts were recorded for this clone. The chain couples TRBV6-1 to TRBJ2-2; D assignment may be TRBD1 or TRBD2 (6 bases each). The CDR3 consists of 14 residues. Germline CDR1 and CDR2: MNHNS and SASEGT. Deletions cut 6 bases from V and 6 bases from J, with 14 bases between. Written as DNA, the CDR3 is TGTGCCAGCAGAGGGGACGGGGGCGCCGGGGAGCTGTTTTTT. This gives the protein CASRGDGGAGELFF.

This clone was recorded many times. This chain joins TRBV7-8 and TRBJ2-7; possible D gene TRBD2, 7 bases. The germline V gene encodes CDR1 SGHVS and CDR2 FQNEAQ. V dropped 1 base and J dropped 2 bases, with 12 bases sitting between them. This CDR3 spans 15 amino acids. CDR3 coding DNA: TGTGCCAGCAGCTTAGGGAGGGGGGGCCCCTACGAGCAGTACTTC. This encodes CASSLGRGGPYEQYF.

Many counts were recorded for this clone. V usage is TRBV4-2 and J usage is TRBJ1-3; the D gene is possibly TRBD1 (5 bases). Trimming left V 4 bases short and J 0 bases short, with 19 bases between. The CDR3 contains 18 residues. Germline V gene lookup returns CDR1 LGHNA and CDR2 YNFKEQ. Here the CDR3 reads CASSPRGSQGGSGNTIYF. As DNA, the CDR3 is TGTGCCAGCAGCCCCCGCGGGTCGCAGGGTGGCTCTGGAAACACCATATATTTT.

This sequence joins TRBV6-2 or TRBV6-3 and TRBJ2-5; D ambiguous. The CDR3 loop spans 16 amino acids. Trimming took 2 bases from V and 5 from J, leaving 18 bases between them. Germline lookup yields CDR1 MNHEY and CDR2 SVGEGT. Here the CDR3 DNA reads TGTGCCAGCAGTTACCTCCTTGGCAGGATGGACGAGACCCAGTACTTC. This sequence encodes CASSYLLGRMDETQYF.

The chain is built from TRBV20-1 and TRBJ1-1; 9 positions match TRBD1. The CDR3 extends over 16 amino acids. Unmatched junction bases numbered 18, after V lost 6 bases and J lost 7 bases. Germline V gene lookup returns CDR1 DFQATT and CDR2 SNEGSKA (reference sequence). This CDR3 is CSAENRGRGWDLEAFF. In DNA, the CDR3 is TGCAGTGCGGAGAACAGGGGGCGTGGATGGGATCTTGAAGCTTTCTTT.

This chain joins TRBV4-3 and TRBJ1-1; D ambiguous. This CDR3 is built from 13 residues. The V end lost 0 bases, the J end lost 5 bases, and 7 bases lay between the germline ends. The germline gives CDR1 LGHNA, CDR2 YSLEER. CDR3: CASSQDSETEAFF. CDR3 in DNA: TGCGCCAGCAGCCAAGATTCGGAAACTGAAGCTTTCTTT.

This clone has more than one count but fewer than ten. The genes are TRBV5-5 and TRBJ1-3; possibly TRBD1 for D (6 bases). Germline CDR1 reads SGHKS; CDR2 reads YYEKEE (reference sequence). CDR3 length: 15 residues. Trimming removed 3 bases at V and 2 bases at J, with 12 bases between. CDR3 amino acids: CASSYRVGAGNTIYF. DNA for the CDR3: TGTGCCAGCAGCTACAGGGTAGGGGCTGGAAACACCATATATTTT.

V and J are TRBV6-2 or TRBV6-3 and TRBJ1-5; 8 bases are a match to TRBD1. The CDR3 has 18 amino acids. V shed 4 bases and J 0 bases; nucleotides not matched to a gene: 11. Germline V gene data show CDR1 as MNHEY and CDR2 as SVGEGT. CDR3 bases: TGTGCCAGCAGTTTCGGGACAGGTGAGGTCTATAGCAATCAGCCCCAGCATTTT. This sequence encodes CASSFGTGEVYSNQPQHF.

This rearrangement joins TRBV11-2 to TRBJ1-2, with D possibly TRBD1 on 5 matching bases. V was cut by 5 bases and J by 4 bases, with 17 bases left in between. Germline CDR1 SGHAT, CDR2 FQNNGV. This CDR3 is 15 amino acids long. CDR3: CASSAVGGWGYGYTF. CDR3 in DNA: TGTGCCAGCAGCGCCGTGGGGGGTTGGGGCTATGGCTACACCTTC.

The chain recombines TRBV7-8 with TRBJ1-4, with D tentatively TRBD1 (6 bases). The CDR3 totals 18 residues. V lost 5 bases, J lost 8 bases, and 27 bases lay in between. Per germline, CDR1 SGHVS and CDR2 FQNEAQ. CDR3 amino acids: CASSTKTGSRRLKEKLFF. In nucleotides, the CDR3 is TGTGCCAGCAGCACAAAGACAGGTTCGCGCCGATTAAAAGAAAAACTGTTTTTT.

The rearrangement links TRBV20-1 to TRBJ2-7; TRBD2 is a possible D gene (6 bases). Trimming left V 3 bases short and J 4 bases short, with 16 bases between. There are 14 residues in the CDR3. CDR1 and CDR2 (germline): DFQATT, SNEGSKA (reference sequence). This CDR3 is CSASPREIKYEQYF. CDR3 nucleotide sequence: TGCAGTGCTAGTCCTCGGGAGATCAAGTACGAGCAGTACTTC.

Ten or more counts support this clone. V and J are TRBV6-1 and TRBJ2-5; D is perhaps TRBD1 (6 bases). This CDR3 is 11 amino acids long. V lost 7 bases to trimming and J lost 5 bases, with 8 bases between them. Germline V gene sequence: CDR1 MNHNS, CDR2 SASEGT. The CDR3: CASTRGETQYF. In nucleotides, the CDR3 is TGTGCCAGCACGAGGGGGGAGACCCAGTACTTC.

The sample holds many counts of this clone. CDR3 bases: TGTGCCAGCAGCCTGACAGGGGGGGATGAAAAACTGTTTTTT. Translating gives CASSLTGGDEKLFF. The V call is TRBV3-1, the J call TRBJ1-4; the match to TRBD1 covers 9 bases. The CDR3 has 14 amino acids. The trim removed 4 bases at V and 6 bases at J, leaving 3 bases unmatched. CDR1 and CDR2 from the germline V gene are LGHDT and YNNKEL (reference sequence). Drawing the rest from reference TRBV3-1 and TRBJ1-4, the complete variable domain is DTAVSQTPKYLVTQMGNDKSIKCEQNLGHDTMYWYKQDSKKFLKIMFSYNNKELIINETVPNRFSPKSPDKAHLNLHINSLELGDSAVYFCASSLTGGDEKLFFGSGTQLSVL.

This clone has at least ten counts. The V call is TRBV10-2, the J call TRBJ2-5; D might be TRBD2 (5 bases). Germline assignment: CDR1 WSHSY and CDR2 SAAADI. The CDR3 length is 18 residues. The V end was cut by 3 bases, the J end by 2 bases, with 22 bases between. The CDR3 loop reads CASSDPGLRAGGQETQYF. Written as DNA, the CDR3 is TGCGCCAGCAGTGACCCGGGTTTACGTGCGGGCGGACAAGAGACCCAGTACTTC.

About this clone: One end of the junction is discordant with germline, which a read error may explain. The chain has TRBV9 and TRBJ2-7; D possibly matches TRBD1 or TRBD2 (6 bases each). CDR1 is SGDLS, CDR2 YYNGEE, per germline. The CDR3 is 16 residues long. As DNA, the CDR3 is TGTGCCAGCAGCCCCGCTCTGGGGGGCACGTCCTACGAGAAGTACTTC. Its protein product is CASSPALGGTSYEKYF.

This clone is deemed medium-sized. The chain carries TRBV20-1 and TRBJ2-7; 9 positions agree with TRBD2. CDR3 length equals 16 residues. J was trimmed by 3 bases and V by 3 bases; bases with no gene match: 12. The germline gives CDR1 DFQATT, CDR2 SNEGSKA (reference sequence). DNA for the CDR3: TGCAGTGCTAGCAGGCGGACCGCGGGAGGGCGCTACGAGCAGTACTTC. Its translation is CSASRRTAGGRYEQYF.

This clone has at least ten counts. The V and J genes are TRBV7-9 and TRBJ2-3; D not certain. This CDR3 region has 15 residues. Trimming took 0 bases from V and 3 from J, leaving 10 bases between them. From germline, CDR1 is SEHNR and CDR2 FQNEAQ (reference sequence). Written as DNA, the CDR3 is TGTGCCAGCAGCTTAGCCTCTCTGGGGACAGATACGCAGTATTTT. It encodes CASSLASLGTDTQYF.

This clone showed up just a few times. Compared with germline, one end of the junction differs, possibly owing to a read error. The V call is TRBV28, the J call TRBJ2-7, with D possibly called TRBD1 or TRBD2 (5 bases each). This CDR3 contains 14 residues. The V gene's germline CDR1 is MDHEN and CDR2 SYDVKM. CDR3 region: CAIGNRRSSYEHYF. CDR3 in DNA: TGTGCCATCGGGAACAGGAGAAGCTCCTACGAGCATTACTTC. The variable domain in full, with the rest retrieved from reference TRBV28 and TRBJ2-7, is DVKVTQSSRYLVKRTGEKVFLECVQDMDHENMFWYRQDPGLGLRLIYFSYDVKMKEKGDIPEGYSVSREKKERFSLILESASTNQTSMYLCAIGNRRSSYEHYFGPGTRLTVT.

This chain's CDR3 is CASSVGSDSYEQYF. Written as DNA, the CDR3 is TGTGCCAGCAGCGTAGGTAGCGACTCCTACGAGCAGTACTTC. The genes are TRBV9 and TRBJ2-7; TRBD2 is a possible D gene (5 bases). From germline, CDR1 is SGDLS and CDR2 YYNGEE. Deletions cut 0 bases from V and 0 bases from J, with 7 bases between. This CDR3 contains 14 residues.

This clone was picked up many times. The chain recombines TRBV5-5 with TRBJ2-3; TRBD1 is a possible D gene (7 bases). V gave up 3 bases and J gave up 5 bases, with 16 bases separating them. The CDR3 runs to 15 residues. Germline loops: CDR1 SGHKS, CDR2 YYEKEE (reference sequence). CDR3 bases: TGTGCCAGCAGCTCCAGGGGGGAAGGGGGAGATACGCAGTATTTT. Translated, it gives CASSSRGEGGDTQYF.

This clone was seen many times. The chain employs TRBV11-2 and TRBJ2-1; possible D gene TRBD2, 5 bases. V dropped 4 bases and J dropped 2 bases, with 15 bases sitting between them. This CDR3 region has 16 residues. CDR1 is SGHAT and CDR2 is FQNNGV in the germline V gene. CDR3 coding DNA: TGTGCCAGCAGCTCCCCTCGGGATGAAGCCTACAATGAGCAGTTCTTC. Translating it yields CASSSPRDEAYNEQFF.

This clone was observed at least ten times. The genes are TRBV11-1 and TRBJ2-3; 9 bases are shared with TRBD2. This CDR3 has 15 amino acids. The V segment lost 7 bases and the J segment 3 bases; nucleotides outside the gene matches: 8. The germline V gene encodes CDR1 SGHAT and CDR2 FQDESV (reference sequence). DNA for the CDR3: TGTGCCAGCAAATTAGCGGGGGCCCTAACAGATACGCAGTATTTT. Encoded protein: CASKLAGALTDTQYF.

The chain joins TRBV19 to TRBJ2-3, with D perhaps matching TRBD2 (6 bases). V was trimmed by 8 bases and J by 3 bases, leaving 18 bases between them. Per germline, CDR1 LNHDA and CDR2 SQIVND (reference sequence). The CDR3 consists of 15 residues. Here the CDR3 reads CASRSHGSRTDTQYF. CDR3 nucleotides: TGTGCCAGTCGAAGTCACGGGAGCAGAACAGATACGCAGTATTTT.

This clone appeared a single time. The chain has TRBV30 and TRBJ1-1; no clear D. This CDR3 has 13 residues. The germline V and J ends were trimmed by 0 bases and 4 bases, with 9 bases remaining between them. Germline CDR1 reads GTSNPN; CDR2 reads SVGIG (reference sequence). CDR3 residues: CAWSVSGSTEAFF. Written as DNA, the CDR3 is TGTGCCTGGAGTGTGTCCGGGTCCACTGAAGCTTTCTTT. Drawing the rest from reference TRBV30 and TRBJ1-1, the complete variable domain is SQTIHQWPATLVQPVGSPLSLECTVEGTSNPNLYWYRQAAGRGLQLLFYSVGIGQISSEVPQNLSASRPQDRQFILSSKKLLLSDSGFYLCAWSVSGSTEAFFGQGTRLTVV.

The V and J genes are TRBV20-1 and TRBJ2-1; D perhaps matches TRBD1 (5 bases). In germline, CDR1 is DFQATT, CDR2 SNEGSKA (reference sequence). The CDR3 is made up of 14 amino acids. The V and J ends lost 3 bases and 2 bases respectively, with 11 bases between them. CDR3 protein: CSASPRGAYNEQFF. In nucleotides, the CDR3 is TGCAGTGCTAGTCCAAGGGGTGCCTACAATGAGCAGTTCTTC.

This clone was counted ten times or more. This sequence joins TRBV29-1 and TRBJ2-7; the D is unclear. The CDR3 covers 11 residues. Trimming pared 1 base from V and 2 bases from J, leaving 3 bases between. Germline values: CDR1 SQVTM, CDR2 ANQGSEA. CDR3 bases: TGCAGCGTTGAAGCGGCCTACGAGCAGTACTTC. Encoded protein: CSVEAAYEQYF.